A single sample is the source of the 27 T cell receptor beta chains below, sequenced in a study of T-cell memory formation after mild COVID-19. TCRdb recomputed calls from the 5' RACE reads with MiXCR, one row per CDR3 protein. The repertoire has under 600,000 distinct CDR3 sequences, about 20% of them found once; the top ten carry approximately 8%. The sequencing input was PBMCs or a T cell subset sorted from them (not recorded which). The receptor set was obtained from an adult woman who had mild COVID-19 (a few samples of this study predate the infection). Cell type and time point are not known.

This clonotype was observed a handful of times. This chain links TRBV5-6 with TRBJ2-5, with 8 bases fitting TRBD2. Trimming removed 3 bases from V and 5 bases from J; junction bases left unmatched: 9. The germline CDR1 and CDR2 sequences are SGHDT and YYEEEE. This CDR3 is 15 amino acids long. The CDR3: CASSSYAGGGETQYF. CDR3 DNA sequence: TGTGCCAGCAGCTCTTATGCGGGGGGCGGTGAGACCCAGTACTTC.

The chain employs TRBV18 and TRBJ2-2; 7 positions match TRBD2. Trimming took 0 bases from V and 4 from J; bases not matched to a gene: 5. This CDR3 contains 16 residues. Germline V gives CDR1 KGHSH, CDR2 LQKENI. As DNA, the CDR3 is TGTGCCAGCTCACCACCGCTAGCGGAGCTCACCGGGGAGCTGTTTTTT. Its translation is CASSPPLAELTGELFF.

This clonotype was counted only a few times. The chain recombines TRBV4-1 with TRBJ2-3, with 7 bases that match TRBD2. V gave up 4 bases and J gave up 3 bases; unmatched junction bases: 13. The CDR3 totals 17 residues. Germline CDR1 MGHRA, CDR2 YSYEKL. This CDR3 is CASSRIIQRGRTDTQYF. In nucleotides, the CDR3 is TGCGCCAGCAGCCGTATAATCCAGCGGGGCCGGACAGATACGCAGTATTTT.

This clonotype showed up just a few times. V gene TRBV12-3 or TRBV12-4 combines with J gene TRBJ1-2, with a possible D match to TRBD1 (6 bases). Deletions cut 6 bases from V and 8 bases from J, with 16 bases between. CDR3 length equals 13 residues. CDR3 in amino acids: CASSPGDELGYTF. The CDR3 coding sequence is TGTGCCAGCAGCCCAGGGGACGAACTGGGCTACACCTTC.

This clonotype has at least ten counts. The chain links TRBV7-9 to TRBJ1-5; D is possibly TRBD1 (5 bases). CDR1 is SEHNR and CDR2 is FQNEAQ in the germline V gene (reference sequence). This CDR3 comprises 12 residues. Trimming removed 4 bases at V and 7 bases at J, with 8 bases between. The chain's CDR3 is CASSSRGQPQHF. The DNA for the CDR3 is TGTGCCAGCAGCTCACGGGGGCAGCCCCAGCATTTT.

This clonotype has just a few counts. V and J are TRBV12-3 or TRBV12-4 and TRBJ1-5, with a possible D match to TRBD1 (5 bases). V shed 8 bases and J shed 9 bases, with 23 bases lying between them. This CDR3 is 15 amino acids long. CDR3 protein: CASDPSGQTASPQHF. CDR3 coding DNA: TGTGCCAGCGACCCCTCAGGGCAGACCGCCTCGCCCCAGCATTTT.

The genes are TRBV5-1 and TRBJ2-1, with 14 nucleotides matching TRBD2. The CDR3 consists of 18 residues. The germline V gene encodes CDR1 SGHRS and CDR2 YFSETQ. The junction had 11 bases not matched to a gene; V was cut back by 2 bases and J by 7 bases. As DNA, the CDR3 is TGCGCCAGCAGCTTCCGACTAGCGGGGGGGCTGGGTAAGAATGAGCAGTTCTTC. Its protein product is CASSFRLAGGLGKNEQFF.

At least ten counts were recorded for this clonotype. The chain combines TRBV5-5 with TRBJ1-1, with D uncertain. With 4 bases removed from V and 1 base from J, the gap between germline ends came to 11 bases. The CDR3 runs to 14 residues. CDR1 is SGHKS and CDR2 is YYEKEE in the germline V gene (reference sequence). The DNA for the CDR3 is TGTGCCAGCAGCCTACCCGTGTCGAACACTGAAGCTTTCTTT. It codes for CASSLPVSNTEAFF.

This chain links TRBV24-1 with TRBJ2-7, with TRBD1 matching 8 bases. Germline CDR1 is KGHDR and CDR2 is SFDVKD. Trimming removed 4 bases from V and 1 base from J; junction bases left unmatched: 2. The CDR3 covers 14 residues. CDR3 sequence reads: CATSDRTGSYEQYF. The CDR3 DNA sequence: TGTGCCACCAGTGACCGGACAGGGTCCTACGAGCAGTACTTC.

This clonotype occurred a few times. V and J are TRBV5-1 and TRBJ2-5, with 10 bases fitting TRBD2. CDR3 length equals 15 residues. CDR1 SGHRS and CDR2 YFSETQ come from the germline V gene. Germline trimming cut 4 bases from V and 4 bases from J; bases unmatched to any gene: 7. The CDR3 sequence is CASSRGTSELETQYF. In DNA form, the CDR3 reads TGCGCCAGCAGCCGGGGGACTAGCGAGTTAGAGACCCAGTACTTC. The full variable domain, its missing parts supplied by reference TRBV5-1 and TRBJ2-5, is KAGVTQTPRYLIKTRGQQVTLSCSPISGHRSVSWYQQTPGQGLQFLFEYFSETQRNKGNFPGRFSGRQFSNSRSEMNVSTLELGDSALYLCASSRGTSELETQYFGPGTRLLVL.

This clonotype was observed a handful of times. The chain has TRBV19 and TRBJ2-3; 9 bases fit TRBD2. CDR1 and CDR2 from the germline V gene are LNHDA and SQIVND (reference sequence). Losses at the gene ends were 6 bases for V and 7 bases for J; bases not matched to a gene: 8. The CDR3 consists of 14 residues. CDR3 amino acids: CASSPGTSWNTQYF. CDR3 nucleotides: TGTGCCAGTAGCCCCGGGACTAGCTGGAATACGCAGTATTTT.

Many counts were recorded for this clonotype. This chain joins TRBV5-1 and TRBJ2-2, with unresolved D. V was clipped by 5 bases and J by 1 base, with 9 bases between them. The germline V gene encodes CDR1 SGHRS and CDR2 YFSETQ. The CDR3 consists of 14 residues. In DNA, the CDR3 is TGCGCCAGCAGAGGATTAGAGAACACCGGGGAGCTGTTTTTT. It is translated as CASRGLENTGELFF.

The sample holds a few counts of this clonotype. CDR3 bases: TGTGCCAGCAGTTACCGATTGACAGGGCTTCTACGGGAGCAGTACTTC. It specifies CASSYRLTGLLREQYF. The rearrangement joins TRBV6-5 to TRBJ2-7, with 7 nucleotides matching TRBD1. The V and J ends lost 2 bases and 7 bases, in that order; junction bases with no gene match: 14. The CDR3 loop spans 16 amino acids. In germline, CDR1 is MNHEY, CDR2 SVGAGI.

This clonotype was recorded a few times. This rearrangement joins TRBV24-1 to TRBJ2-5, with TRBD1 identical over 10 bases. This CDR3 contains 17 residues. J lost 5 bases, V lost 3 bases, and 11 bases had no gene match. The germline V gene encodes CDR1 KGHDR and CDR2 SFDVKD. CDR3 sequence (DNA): TGTGCCACCAGTGATCCAGCCTGGGACAGGGGTTTCGAGACCCAGTACTTC. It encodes CATSDPAWDRGFETQYF.

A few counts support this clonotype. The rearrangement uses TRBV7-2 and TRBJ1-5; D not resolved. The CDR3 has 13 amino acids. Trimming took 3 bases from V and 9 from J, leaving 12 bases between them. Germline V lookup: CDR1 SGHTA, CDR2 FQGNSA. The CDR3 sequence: CASSFWTSGPQHF. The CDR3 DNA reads TGTGCCAGCAGCTTTTGGACCTCCGGGCCCCAGCATTTT.

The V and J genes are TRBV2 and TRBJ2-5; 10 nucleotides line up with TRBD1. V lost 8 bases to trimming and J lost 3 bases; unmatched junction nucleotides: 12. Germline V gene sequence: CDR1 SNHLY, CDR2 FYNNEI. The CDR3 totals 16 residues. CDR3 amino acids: CASAVERDRGEETQYF. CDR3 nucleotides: TGTGCCAGCGCCGTCGAAAGGGACAGGGGAGAAGAGACCCAGTACTTC.

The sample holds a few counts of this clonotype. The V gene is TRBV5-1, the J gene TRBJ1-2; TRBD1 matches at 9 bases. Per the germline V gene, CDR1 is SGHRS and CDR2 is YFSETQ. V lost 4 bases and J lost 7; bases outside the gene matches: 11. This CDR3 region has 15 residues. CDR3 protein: CASSQPDRGQGGYTF. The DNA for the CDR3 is TGCGCCAGCAGCCAACCGGACAGGGGCCAAGGTGGCTACACCTTC.

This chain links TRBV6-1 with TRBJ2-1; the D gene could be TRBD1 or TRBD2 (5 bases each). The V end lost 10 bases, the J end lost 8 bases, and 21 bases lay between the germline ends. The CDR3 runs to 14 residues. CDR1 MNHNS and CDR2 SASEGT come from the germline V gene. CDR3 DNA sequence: TGTGCCACCGACCGGGACCCCTTCGTGGATGAGCAGTTCTTC. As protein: CATDRDPFVDEQFF.

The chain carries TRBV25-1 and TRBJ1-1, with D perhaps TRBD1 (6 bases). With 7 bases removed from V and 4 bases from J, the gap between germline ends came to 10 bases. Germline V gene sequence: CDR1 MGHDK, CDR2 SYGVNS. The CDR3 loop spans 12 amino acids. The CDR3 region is CASKRGFTEAFF. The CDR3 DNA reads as TGTGCCAGCAAGAGGGGGTTCACTGAAGCTTTCTTT.

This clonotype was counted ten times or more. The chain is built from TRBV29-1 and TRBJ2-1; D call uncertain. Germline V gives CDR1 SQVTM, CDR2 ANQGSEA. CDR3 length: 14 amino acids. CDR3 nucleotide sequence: TGCAGTTACACCAACAGATTCTCCTACAATGAGCAGTTCTTC. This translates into CSYTNRFSYNEQFF.

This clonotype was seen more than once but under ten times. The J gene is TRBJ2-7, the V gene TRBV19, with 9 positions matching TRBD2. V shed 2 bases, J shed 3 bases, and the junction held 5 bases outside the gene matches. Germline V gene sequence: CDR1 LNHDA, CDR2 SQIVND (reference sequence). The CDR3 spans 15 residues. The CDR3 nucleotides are TGTGCCAGTAGTATAAGCTCTAGCGGGAACTACGAGCAGTACTTC. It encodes CASSISSSGNYEQYF.

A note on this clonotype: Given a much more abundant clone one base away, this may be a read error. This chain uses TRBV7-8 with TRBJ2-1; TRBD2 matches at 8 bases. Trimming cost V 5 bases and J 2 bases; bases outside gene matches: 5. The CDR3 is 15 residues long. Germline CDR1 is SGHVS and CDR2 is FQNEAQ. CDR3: CASSRSGGTYNEQFF. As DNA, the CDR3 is TGTGCCAGCAGCCGCAGCGGGGGAACCTACAATGAGCAGTTCTTC.

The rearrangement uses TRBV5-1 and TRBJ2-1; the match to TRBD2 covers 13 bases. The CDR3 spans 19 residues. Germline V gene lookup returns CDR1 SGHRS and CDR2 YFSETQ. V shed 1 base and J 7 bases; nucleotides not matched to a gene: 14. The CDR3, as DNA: TGCGCCAGCAGCTTGAAGGCACGGACTAGCGGGGGAAGTCGAAATGAGCAGTTCTTC. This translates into CASSLKARTSGGSRNEQFF.

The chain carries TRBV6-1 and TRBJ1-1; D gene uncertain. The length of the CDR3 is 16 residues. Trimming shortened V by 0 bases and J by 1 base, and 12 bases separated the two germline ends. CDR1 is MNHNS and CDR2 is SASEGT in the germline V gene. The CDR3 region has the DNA TGTGCCAGCAGTGAAGCGAATAGGATAAGGAACACTGAAGCTTTCTTT. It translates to CASSEANRIRNTEAFF.

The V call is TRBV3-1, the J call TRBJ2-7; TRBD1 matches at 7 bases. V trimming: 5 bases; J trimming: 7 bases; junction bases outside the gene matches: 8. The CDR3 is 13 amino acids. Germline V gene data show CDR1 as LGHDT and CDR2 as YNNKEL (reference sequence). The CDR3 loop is CASSKGAPREQYF. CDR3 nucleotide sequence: TGTGCCAGCAGCAAGGGGGCACCCAGGGAGCAGTACTTC.

The CDR3, as DNA: TGCGCCAGCAGCGGATTAAAGCACGGCGAGCAGTACTTC. Its translation: CASSGLKHGEQYF. The chain joins TRBV5-1 to TRBJ2-7; D uncertain. The V gene's germline CDR1 is SGHRS and CDR2 YFSETQ. The CDR3 loop spans 13 amino acids. V lost 4 bases to trimming and J lost 6 bases, with 14 bases between them.

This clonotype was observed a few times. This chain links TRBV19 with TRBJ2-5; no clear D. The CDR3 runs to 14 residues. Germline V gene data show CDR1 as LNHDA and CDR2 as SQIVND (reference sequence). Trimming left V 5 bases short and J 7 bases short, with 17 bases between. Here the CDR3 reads CASSSSGVTGTQYF. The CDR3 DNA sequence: TGTGCCAGTAGTTCGAGTGGGGTCACGGGGACCCAGTACTTC.